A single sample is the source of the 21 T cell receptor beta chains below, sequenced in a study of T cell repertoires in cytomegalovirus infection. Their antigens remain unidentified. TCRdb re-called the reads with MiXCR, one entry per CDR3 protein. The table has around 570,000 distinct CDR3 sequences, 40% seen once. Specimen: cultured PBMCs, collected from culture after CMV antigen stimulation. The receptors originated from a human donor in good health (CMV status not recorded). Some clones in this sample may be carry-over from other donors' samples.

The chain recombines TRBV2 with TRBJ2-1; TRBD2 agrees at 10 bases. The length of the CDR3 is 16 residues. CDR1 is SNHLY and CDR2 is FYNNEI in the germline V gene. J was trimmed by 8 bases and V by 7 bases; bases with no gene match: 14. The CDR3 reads CASNSGRRPQRDEQFF. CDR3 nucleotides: TGTGCCAGCAATAGCGGGAGGCGGCCTCAGCGGGATGAGCAGTTCTTC.

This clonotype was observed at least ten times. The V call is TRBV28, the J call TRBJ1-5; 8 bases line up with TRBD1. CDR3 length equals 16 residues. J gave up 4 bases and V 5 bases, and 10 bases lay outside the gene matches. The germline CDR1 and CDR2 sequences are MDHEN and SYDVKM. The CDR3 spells CASSTDRGGGNQPQHF. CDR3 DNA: TGTGCCAGCAGTACCGACAGGGGTGGCGGGAATCAGCCCCAGCATTTT.

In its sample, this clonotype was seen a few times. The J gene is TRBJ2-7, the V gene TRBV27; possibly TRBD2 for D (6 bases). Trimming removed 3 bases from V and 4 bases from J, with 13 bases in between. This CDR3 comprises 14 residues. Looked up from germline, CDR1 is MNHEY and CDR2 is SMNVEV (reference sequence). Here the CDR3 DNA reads TGTGCCAGCAGTTTTGGTTCAGGGAGGTACGAGCAGTACTTC. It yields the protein CASSFGSGRYEQYF.

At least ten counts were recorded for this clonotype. The CDR3 reads CASSLTGVSGNTIYF. CDR3 sequence (DNA): TGTGCCAGCAGCTTAACCGGGGTCTCTGGAAACACCATATATTTT. This chain uses TRBV7-2 with TRBJ1-3; the D is unclear. V lost 2 bases to trimming and J lost 0 bases, with 8 bases between them. The germline gives CDR1 SGHTA, CDR2 FQGNSA. This CDR3 region has 15 residues.

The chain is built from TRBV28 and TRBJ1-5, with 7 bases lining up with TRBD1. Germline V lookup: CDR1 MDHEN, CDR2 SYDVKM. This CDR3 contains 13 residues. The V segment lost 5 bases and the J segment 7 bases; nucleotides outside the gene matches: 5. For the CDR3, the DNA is TGTGCCAGCAGTACCACAGGGGTCCAGCCCCAGCATTTT. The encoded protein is CASSTTGVQPQHF.

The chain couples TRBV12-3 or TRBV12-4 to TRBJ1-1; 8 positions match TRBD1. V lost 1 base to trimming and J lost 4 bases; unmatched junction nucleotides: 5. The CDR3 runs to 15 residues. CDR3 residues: CASSLVAGGGTEAFF. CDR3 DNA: TGTGCCAGCAGTTTAGTGGCAGGGGGCGGCACTGAAGCTTTCTTT.

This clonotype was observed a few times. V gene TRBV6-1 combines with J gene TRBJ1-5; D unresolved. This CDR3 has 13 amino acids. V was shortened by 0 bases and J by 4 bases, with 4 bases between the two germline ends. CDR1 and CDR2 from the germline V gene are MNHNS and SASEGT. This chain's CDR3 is CASSEAQNQPQHF. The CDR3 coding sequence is TGTGCCAGCAGTGAAGCGCAGAATCAGCCCCAGCATTTT.

The CDR3 reads CASSQEVGIAGNEQFF. CDR3 sequence (DNA): TGCGCCAGCAGCCAAGAAGTTGGGATAGCAGGCAATGAGCAGTTCTTC. The rearrangement uses TRBV4-3 and TRBJ2-1; D call uncertain. CDR3 length equals 16 residues. Trimming shortened V by 0 bases and J by 6 bases, and 15 bases separated the two germline ends. Germline assignment: CDR1 LGHNA and CDR2 YSLEER.

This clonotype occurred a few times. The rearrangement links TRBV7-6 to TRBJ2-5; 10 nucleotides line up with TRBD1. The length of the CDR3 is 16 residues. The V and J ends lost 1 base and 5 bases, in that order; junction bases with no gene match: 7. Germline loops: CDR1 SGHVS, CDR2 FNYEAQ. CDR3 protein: CASSLGARDRGETQYF. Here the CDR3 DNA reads TGTGCCAGCAGCTTAGGGGCCCGGGACAGGGGCGAGACCCAGTACTTC. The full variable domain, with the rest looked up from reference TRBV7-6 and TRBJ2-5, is GAGVSQSPRYKVTKRGQDVALRCDPISGHVSLYWYRQALGQGPEFLTYFNYEAQQDKSGLPNDRFSAERPEGSISTLTIQRTEQRDSAMYRCASSLGARDRGETQYFGPGTRLLVL.

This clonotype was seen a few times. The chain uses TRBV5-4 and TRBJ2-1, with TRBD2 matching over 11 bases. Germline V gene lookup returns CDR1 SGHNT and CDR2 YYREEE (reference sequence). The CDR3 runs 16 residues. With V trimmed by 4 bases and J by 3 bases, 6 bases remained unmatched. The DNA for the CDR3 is TGTGCCAGCAGCGCCCTAACTAGCGGGAGCTACAATGAGCAGTTCTTC. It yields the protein CASSALTSGSYNEQFF.

CDR3 nucleotides: TGTGCCAGCAGCTTTTATCGGGGGGCTGAAGCTTTCTTT. Encoded protein: CASSFYRGAEAFF. The rearrangement links TRBV5-5 to TRBJ1-1; a weak D match, TRBD1 (5 bases). Trimming took 2 bases from V and 6 from J, leaving 11 bases between them. CDR3 size: 13 residues. Germline-derived CDR1 and CDR2 are SGHKS and YYEKEE (reference sequence).

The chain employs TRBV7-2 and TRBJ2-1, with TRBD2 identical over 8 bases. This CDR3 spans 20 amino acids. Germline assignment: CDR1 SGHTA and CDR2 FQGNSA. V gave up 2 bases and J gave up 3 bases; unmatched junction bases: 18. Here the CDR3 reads CASSLYPSNYRAGGYNEQFF. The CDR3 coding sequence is TGTGCCAGCAGCTTATATCCCTCCAATTACCGCGCGGGAGGCTACAATGAGCAGTTCTTC. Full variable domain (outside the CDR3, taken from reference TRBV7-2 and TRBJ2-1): GAGVSQSPSNKVTEKGKDVELRCDPISGHTALYWYRQSLGQGLEFLIYFQGNSAPDKSGLPSDRFSAERTGGSVSTLTIQRTQQEDSAVYLCASSLYPSNYRAGGYNEQFFGPGTRLTVL.

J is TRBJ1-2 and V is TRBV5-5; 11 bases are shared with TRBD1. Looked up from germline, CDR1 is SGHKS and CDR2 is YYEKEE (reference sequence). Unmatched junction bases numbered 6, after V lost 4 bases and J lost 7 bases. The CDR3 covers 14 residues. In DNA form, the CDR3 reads TGTGCCAGCAGCCGCGGACAGGGGGCGACTGGCTACACCTTC. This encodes CASSRGQGATGYTF.

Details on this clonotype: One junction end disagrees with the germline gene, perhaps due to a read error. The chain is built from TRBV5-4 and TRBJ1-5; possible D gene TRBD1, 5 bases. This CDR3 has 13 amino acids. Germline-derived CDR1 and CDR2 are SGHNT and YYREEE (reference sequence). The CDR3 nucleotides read TGTGCCAGCAGTGAATTAGATCGGACGGCCCAGGGATTT. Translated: CASSELDRTAQGF.

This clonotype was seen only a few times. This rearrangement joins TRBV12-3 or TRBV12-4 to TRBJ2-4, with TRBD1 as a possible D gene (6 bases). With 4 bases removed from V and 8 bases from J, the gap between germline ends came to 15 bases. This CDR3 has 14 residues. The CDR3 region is CASSWSLGHDIQYF. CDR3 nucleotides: TGTGCCAGCAGTTGGAGCTTGGGACACGACATTCAGTACTTC.

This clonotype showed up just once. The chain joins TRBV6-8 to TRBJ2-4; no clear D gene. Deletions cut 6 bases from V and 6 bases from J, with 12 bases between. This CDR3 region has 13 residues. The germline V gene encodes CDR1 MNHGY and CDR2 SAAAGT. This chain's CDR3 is CASSVSPVNIQYF. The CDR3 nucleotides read TGTGCCAGCAGCGTTTCACCAGTAAACATTCAGTACTTC.

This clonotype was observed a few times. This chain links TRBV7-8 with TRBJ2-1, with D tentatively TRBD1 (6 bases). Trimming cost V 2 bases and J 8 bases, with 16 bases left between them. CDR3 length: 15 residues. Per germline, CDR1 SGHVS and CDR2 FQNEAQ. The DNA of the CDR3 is TGTGCCAGCAGCTTACTGGACAGTAGGTACCATGAGCAGTTCTTC. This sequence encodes CASSLLDSRYHEQFF. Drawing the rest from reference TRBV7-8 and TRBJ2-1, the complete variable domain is GAGVSQSPRYKVAKRGQDVALRCDPISGHVSLFWYQQALGQGPEFLTYFQNEAQLDKSGLPSDRFFAERPEGSVSTLKIQRTQQEDSAVYLCASSLLDSRYHEQFFGPGTRLTVL.

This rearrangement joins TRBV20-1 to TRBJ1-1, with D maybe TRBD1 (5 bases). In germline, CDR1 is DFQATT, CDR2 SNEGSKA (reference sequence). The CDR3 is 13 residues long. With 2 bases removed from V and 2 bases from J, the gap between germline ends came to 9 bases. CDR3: CSARQGFNTEAFF. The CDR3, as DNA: TGCAGTGCTAGACAGGGCTTCAACACTGAAGCTTTCTTT.

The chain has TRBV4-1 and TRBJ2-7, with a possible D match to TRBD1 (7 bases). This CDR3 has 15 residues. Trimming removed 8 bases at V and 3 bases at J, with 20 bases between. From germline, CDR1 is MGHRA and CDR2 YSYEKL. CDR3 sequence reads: CASAFSRGAYYEQYF. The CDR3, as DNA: TGCGCCAGCGCTTTTTCCAGGGGGGCGTACTACGAGCAGTACTTC.

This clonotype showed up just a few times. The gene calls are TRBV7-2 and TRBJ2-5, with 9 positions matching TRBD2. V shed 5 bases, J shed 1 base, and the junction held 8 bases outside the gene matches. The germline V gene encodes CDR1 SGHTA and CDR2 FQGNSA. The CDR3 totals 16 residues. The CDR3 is CASSVSGGDPQETQYF. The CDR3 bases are TGTGCCAGCAGCGTTAGCGGGGGAGACCCCCAAGAGACCCAGTACTTC.

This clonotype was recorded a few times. CDR3 in DNA: TGTGCCAGCAGCGAGGCAGGGGGCTATGGCTACACCTTC. Translation: CASSEAGGYGYTF. This chain uses TRBV7-6 with TRBJ1-2, with TRBD1 identical over 7 bases. This CDR3 spans 13 amino acids. Losses at the gene ends were 5 bases for V and 4 bases for J; bases not matched to a gene: 4. Germline V lookup: CDR1 SGHVS, CDR2 FNYEAQ.